The next 18 T cell receptor beta chains were all read from a single sample in a study of beta chain features in type 1 diabetes. As every portion of the isolated RNA was reverse transcribed, the sequencing read expressed TCRB transcripts. TCRdb keeps only in-frame clones here, not all; method: immunoSEQ multiplex PCR. The sample records under 400,000 clones, over 9.5% being singletons. Sequenced input: naive CD4+ T cells from blood. The receptors shown here come from a man younger than 35 in good health.

This clone was seen a few times. V gene TRBV5-4 combines with J gene TRBJ2-5; D might be TRBD1 (6 bases). Germline CDR1 is SGHNT and CDR2 is YYREEE (reference sequence). V lost 5 bases, J lost 5 bases, and 10 bases lay in between. CDR3 length: 12 amino acids. CDR3 sequence reads: CASRQGLETQYF. Written as DNA, the CDR3 is TGTGCCAGCAGGCAGGGGCTGGAGACCCAGTACTTC.

This clone was observed a few times. The genes are TRBV19 and TRBJ2-7; TRBD2 aligns across 14 bases. CDR1 is LNHDA and CDR2 is SQIVND in the germline V gene (reference sequence). The CDR3 runs to 16 residues. Germline trimming cut 3 bases from V and 6 bases from J; bases unmatched to any gene: 7. CDR3: CASSMGTSGSGVEQYF. As DNA, the CDR3 is TGTGCCAGTAGTATGGGGACTAGCGGGAGCGGGGTCGAGCAGTACTTC.

The chain links TRBV7-9 to TRBJ1-6; D not resolved. This CDR3 comprises 15 residues. V lost 5 bases and J 6 bases, leaving 14 bases between the germline ends. Germline V CDR1 and CDR2: SEHNR, FQNEAQ (reference sequence). This CDR3 reads CASSPDGRVNSPLHF. DNA of the CDR3: TGTGCCAGCAGCCCCGACGGGAGAGTTAATTCACCCCTCCACTTT. The full variable domain, in which reference TRBV7-9 and TRBJ1-6 provide the parts outside the CDR3, is DTGVSQNPRHKITKRGQNVTFRCDPISEHNRLYWYRQTLGQGPEFLTYFQNEAQLEKSRLLSDRFSAERPKGSFSTLEIQRTEQGDSAMYLCASSPDGRVNSPLHFGNGTRLTVT.

The V gene is TRBV6-6, the J gene TRBJ1-6, with a tentative D call TRBD1 (6 bases). Deletions cut 7 bases from V and 10 bases from J, with 17 bases between. Germline assignment: CDR1 MNHNY and CDR2 SVGAGI (reference sequence). The CDR3 extends over 14 amino acids. CDR3: CASNYREIGSPLHF. In nucleotides, the CDR3 is TGTGCCAGCAACTACAGGGAGATTGGCTCACCCCTCCACTTT.

As regards this clone: Other DNA sequences within the sample encode an identical CDR3. The CDR3 nucleotides are TGTGCCAGCAGCTCCTCGACCGGGGAGCTGTTTTTT. It yields the protein CASSSSTGELFF. The J gene is TRBJ2-2, the V gene TRBV7-2; unclear D gene. The CDR3 runs 12 residues. Trimming removed 4 bases at V and 5 bases at J, with 5 bases between. From germline, CDR1 is SGHTA and CDR2 FQGNSA.

This clone was observed a few times. In DNA form, the CDR3 reads TGTGCCAGTAGTATTCTTCTAGCGGGAGGTGGTGAGCAGTACTTC. Translating it yields CASSILLAGGGEQYF. V is TRBV19 and J is TRBJ2-7, with 11 bases matching TRBD2. Germline CDR1 and CDR2: LNHDA and SQIVND (reference sequence). Trimming took 3 bases from V and 7 from J; bases not matched to a gene: 8. The CDR3 is 15 residues long. The entire variable domain, with the rest obtained from reference TRBV19 and TRBJ2-7, is as follows: DGGITQSPKYLFRKEGQNVTLSCEQNLNHDAMYWYRQDPGQGLRLIYYSQIVNDFQKGDIAEGYSVSREKKESFPLTVTSAQKNPTAFYLCASSILLAGGGEQYFGPGTRLTVT.

This chain uses TRBV30 with TRBJ1-2, with D possibly being TRBD1 (6 bases). The CDR3 covers 12 residues. Germline lookup yields CDR1 GTSNPN and CDR2 SVGIG (reference sequence). Deletions cut 5 bases from V and 4 bases from J, with 11 bases between. In DNA form, the CDR3 reads TGTGCCTGGGCGACAGGCGGCTATGGCTACACCTTC. Translating gives CAWATGGYGYTF.

J is TRBJ1-1 and V is TRBV20-1; tentatively, D is TRBD1 (5 bases). V shed 6 bases and J shed 5 bases, with 10 bases lying between them. The CDR3 is made up of 11 amino acids. CDR1 is DFQATT and CDR2 is SNEGSKA in the germline V gene (reference sequence). CDR3 nucleotide sequence: TGCAGTGCCCGACAGTCTACTGAAGCTTTCTTT. Translating gives CSARQSTEAFF.

This clone was observed a handful of times. The CDR3 is CASSQSGGTENSGANVLTF. The CDR3, as DNA: TGCGCCAGCAGTCAATCAGGGGGGACAGAGAACTCTGGGGCCAACGTCCTGACTTTC. The chain has TRBV23-1 and TRBJ2-6, with a possible D match to TRBD1 (7 bases). TRBV23-1 is an ORF; its function is uncertain. V lost 0 bases, J lost 0 bases, and 15 bases lay in between. The CDR3 runs to 19 residues.

This clone was picked up a small number of times. The chain combines TRBV28 with TRBJ2-5; 7 bases fit TRBD1. The CDR3 is made up of 13 amino acids. With 5 bases clipped from V and 5 bases from J, the junction kept 5 bases outside the gene matches. CDR1 is MDHEN and CDR2 is SYDVKM in the germline V gene. The CDR3 loop reads CASSRQGVETQYF. CDR3 DNA sequence: TGTGCCAGCAGTAGACAGGGTGTGGAGACCCAGTACTTC.

This clone was counted a single time. The gene calls are TRBV11-2 and TRBJ1-2; 7 bases are shared with TRBD1. The CDR3 spans 14 residues. The germline V gene encodes CDR1 SGHAT and CDR2 FQNNGV. V shed 2 bases and J 4 bases; nucleotides not matched to a gene: 4. CDR3 DNA sequence: TGTGCCAGCAGCTTAAGACAGGGATCCTATGGCTACACCTTC. Residues: CASSLRQGSYGYTF.

This chain joins TRBV9 and TRBJ1-1; 10 bases are shared with TRBD1. This CDR3 spans 16 amino acids. Trimming cost V 4 bases and J 1 base; bases outside gene matches: 7. Germline values: CDR1 SGDLS, CDR2 YYNGEE. In nucleotides, the CDR3 is TGTGCCAGCAGCCCGAGAGGGGACAGGGGGAACACTGAAGCTTTCTTT. It codes for CASSPRGDRGNTEAFF.

This clone came up a few times. The chain recombines TRBV28 with TRBJ2-1, with 7 bases identical to TRBD2. Germline V CDR1 and CDR2: MDHEN, SYDVKM. The J segment lost 2 bases and the V segment lost 0 bases, leaving 7 bases of the junction unmatched. The CDR3 has 17 residues. The CDR3 DNA sequence: TGTGCCAGCAGTTTATGGTCTTCGGGAGGCGCCTACAATGAGCAGTTCTTC. This codes for CASSLWSSGGAYNEQFF.

This clone was seen only once. The chain employs TRBV29-1 and TRBJ2-1, with a weak D call TRBD2 (6 bases). Germline V gene sequence: CDR1 SQVTM, CDR2 ANQGSEA. Between the trimmed V and J ends, which lost 0 bases and 9 bases, there was a span of 21 bases. This CDR3 has 16 amino acids. The CDR3 DNA is TGCAGCGTTGAAGATCTGGGACTCCTCGACGCAGGTGAGCAGTTCTTC. Encoded protein: CSVEDLGLLDAGEQFF.

A few counts support this clone. This sequence joins TRBV27 and TRBJ2-1; TRBD2 matches at 9 bases. This CDR3 is 15 amino acids long. Germline CDR1 reads MNHEY; CDR2 reads SMNVEV (reference sequence). DNA of the CDR3: TGTGCAGCGGGAGGTCGGATGACCTACAATGAAAAGCAGTTCTTC. This translates into CAAGGRMTYNEKQFF.

This clone was recorded a few times. The J gene is TRBJ2-5, the V gene TRBV10-2, with 11 bases matching TRBD1. In germline, CDR1 is WSHSY, CDR2 SAAADI. The CDR3 covers 16 residues. The trim removed 4 bases at V and 3 bases at J, leaving 7 bases unmatched. CDR3 DNA: TGCGCCAGCAGTGGGGGGGACAGGGGGATCGAAGAGACCCAGTACTTC. This encodes CASSGGDRGIEETQYF.

This clone was recorded a few times. The CDR3 loop is CASSPLFNQPQHF. CDR3 DNA: TGTGCCAGCAGCCCCCTCTTCAATCAGCCCCAGCATTTT. The chain links TRBV11-2 to TRBJ1-5; no clear D. This CDR3 is built from 13 residues. Trimming left V 5 bases short and J 3 bases short, with 8 bases between. Germline-derived CDR1 and CDR2 are SGHAT and FQNNGV.

This clone was counted a few times. The chain is built from TRBV15 and TRBJ2-7; 7 bases fit TRBD2. Germline V gene lookup returns CDR1 LNHNV and CDR2 YYDKDF (reference sequence). CDR3 size: 16 residues. Trimming took 0 bases from V and 0 from J; bases not matched to a gene: 5. The CDR3 region has the DNA TGTGCCACCAGCAGAGAGGGCGGGAGTGGCTCCTACGAGCAGTACTTC. Encoded protein: CATSREGGSGSYEQYF.